This TCR beta chain was sequenced in a study of Graves' ophthalmopathy and Graves' hyperthyroidism. Scientists amplified the TCR beta CDR3 regions from RNA transcripts. The first round was an RT-PCR with HTBI primers, and the second round was a multiplex PCR. TCRdb fed the multiplex PCR reads into MiXCR, producing one record per CDR3 protein. The table includes approximately 410,000 distinct CDR3 sequences, approximately 15% detected once. As regards this clonotype: A much larger clone differs from this one at a single base, so this may be a read error.

CDR1 LNHDA and CDR2 SQIVND come from the germline V gene (reference sequence). The CDR3 is 15 residues long. Sequencing used peripheral blood. The gene calls are TRBV19 and TRBJ1-1, with D hard to call. The receptor was isolated from a woman aged 18-29 years with stable Graves' hyperthyroidism. CDR3 sequence: CASSIRVNQNTEACF. For the CDR3, the DNA is TGTGCCAGTAGTATCCGAGTGAATCAGAACACTGAAGCTTGCTTT.